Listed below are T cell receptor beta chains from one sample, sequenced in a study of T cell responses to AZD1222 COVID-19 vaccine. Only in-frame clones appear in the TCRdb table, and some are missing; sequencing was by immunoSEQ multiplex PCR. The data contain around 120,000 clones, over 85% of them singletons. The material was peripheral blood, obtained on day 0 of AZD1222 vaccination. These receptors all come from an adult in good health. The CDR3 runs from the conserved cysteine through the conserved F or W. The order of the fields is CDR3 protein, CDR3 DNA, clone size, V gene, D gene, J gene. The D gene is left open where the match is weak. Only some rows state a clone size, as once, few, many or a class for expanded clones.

CDR3: CASSTVRGDRDNYGYTF
DNA: TGTGCCAGCAGCACCGTACGGGGCGACAGGGATAACTATGGCTACACCTTC
size: once
V: TRBV7-9
D: TRBD1
J: TRBJ1-2

CDR3: CASSQDTAGSNTGELFF
DNA: TGTGCCAGCAGCCAAGACACTGCAGGGAGTAACACCGGGGAGCTGTTTTTT
size: -
V: TRBV3-1/TRBV3-2
D: -
J: TRBJ2-2

CDR3: CASRGADVYNSPLHF
DNA: TGTGCCAGCAGGGGGGCTGACGTCTATAATTCACCCCTCCACTTT
size: -
V: TRBV28
D: -
J: TRBJ1-6

CDR3: CASSLDSLRGYTF
DNA: TGTGCCAGCAGTTTAGACAGCCTGAGAGGCTACACCTTC
size: -
V: TRBV27
D: -
J: TRBJ1-2

CDR3: CASSWTLGQGRDQPQHF
DNA: TGTGCCAGCAGTTGGACATTAGGACAGGGGAGGGATCAGCCCCAGCATTTT
size: -
V: TRBV28
D: TRBD1
J: TRBJ1-5

CDR3: CASSLARNTGELFF
DNA: TGTGCCAGCAGCTTAGCGCGGAACACCGGGGAGCTGTTTTTT
size: -
V: TRBV7-9
D: -
J: TRBJ2-2

CDR3: CAWSGDEGLAGGGSLFIQYF
DNA: TGTGCCTGGAGTGGGGATGAAGGACTAGCGGGAGGGGGGTCATTATTCATTCAGTACTTC
size: -
V: TRBV30
D: TRBD2
J: TRBJ2-4

CDR3: CASTRWGNQPQHF
DNA: TGTGCCAGCACACGATGGGGGAATCAGCCCCAGCATTTT
size: -
V: TRBV12-3/TRBV12-4
D: -
J: TRBJ1-5

CDR3: CASSVDLAGGPNEQFF
DNA: TGTGCCAGCAGCGTAGACCTAGCGGGGGGGCCTAATGAGCAGTTCTTC
size: -
V: TRBV9
D: TRBD2
J: TRBJ2-1

CDR3: CASSPDRVSEQYF
DNA: TGTGCCAGCAGTCCGGACAGGGTGAGCGAGCAGTACTTC
size: once
V: TRBV6-4
D: TRBD1
J: TRBJ2-7

CDR3: CASSFGDTRNSGNTIYF
DNA: TGTGCCAGCAGCTTCGGGGATACCCGGAACTCTGGAAACACCATATATTTT
size: once
V: TRBV7-8
D: -
J: TRBJ1-3

CDR3: CASAGWSGDYGYTF
DNA: TGTGCCAGCGCCGGGTGGTCCGGGGATTATGGCTACACCTTC
size: -
V: TRBV5-4
D: -
J: TRBJ1-2

CDR3: CASSAGSGGRTDTQYF
DNA: TGTGCCAGCAGTGCAGGGAGCGGGGGGCGCACAGATACGCAGTATTTT
size: -
V: TRBV2
D: TRBD2
J: TRBJ2-3

CDR3: CASREGLADFNEQFF
DNA: TGTGCCAGCAGAGAGGGACTAGCGGATTTTAATGAGCAGTTCTTC
size: -
V: TRBV6-4
D: TRBD2
J: TRBJ2-1

CDR3: CASSYFSGDGYTF
DNA: TGTGCCAGCAGTTACTTTTCAGGGGATGGCTACACCTTC
size: -
V: TRBV6-5
D: -
J: TRBJ1-2

CDR3: CASSEGQPQHF
DNA: TGTGCCAGCAGTGAAGGTCAGCCCCAGCATTTT
size: -
V: TRBV6-1
D: -
J: TRBJ1-5

CDR3: CASSLGQENQPQHF
DNA: TGCGCCAGCAGCCTGGGACAGGAAAATCAGCCCCAGCATTTT
size: -
V: TRBV5-1
D: TRBD1
J: TRBJ1-5

CDR3: CASSRGLGGDTQYF
DNA: TGTGCCAGCAGCCGGGGGTTGGGCGGAGATACGCAGTATTTT
size: -
V: TRBV2
D: -
J: TRBJ2-3

CDR3: CASSSTPRASQPQHF
DNA: TGTGCCAGCAGTTCAACCCCCAGGGCGAGTCAGCCCCAGCATTTT
size: few
V: TRBV28
D: -
J: TRBJ1-5

CDR3: CASSFLGGGRTGELFF
DNA: TGTGCCAGCAGCTTCTTGGGGGGGGGCCGTACCGGGGAGCTGTTTTTT
size: -
V: TRBV5-4
D: -
J: TRBJ2-2

CDR3: CASSTTSGLAYNEQFF
DNA: TGTGCCAGCAGCACAACTAGCGGGCTAGCCTACAATGAGCAGTTCTTC
size: -
V: TRBV11-2
D: TRBD2
J: TRBJ2-1

CDR3: CASSQGGGAPYGYTF
DNA: TGCGCCAGCAGCCAAGGCGGCGGGGCCCCCTATGGCTACACCTTC
size: -
V: TRBV4-1
D: -
J: TRBJ1-2

CDR3: CASSREGGPQHF
DNA: TGTGCCAGCAGCCGAGAGGGGGGGCCCCAGCATTTT
size: -
V: TRBV5-4
D: -
J: TRBJ1-5

CDR3: CASSLNSYGYTF
DNA: TGTGCCAGCAGTTTAAATTCCTATGGCTACACCTTC
size: few
V: TRBV12-3/TRBV12-4
D: -
J: TRBJ1-2

CDR3: CAWLPRQGSVRFLGSPLHF
DNA: TGTGCCTGGCTTCCCCGCCAAGGGTCCGTGAGGTTTTTGGGTTCACCCCTCCACTTT
size: -
V: TRBV30
D: -
J: TRBJ1-6

CDR3: CASSLGRINEQYF
DNA: TGCGCCAGCAGCTTGGGTCGGATCAACGAGCAGTACTTC
size: -
V: TRBV5-1
D: -
J: TRBJ2-7

CDR3: CASSESRQGLDTQYF
DNA: TGTGCCAGCAGTGAATCGAGACAGGGGTTAGATACGCAGTATTTT
size: -
V: TRBV6-1
D: TRBD1
J: TRBJ2-3

CDR3: CATSDTPRGQYTQYF
DNA: TGTGCCACCAGTGATACGCCCCGGGGACAGTATACGCAGTATTTT
size: few
V: TRBV24-1
D: TRBD1
J: TRBJ2-3

CDR3: CASSIRTGGQNYGYTF
DNA: TGTGCCAGCAGCATCCGGACAGGGGGACAAAACTATGGCTACACCTTC
size: -
V: TRBV9
D: TRBD1
J: TRBJ1-2

CDR3: CASSAGTAAEEQYF
DNA: TGCGCCAGCAGCGCCGGGACGGCGGCTGAAGAGCAGTACTTC
size: few
V: TRBV5-1
D: -
J: TRBJ2-7